What follows are 9 T cell receptor beta chains derived from one specimen sequenced in a study of T cell responses to AZD1222 COVID-19 vaccine (dated by TCRdb to 2020 to 2022). Per the publication, the time point label means: baseline before first vaccination. Libraries came from the immunoSEQ multiplex PCR assay. The clones in this table, taken by TCRdb from immuneACCESS, are in-frame only. Not every clone is retained; where verified, under half of the shortfall comes from an unresolved V gene, and the cause of the rest is unknown. This sample has fewer than 85,000 clones in its table, and 80% to 90% of those were observed once. The ten largest account for under 35% of the sample. This specimen consisted of peripheral blood, obtained on day 0 of AZD1222 vaccination. All receptors derive from an adult in good health.

The chain has TRBV5-1 and TRBJ1-6; TRBD1 matches at 7 bases. The V and J ends lost 5 bases and 10 bases, in that order; junction bases with no gene match: 12. CDR1 is SGHRS, CDR2 YFSETQ, per germline. CDR3 length equals 15 residues. The CDR3 protein is CASSATGESKSPLHF. DNA for the CDR3: TGCGCCAGCAGTGCAACAGGGGAGTCTAAGTCACCCCTCCACTTT.

This clone was recorded once. This sequence joins TRBV2 and TRBJ2-2, with D possibly called TRBD1 or TRBD2 (5 bases each). V was trimmed by 10 bases and J by 6 bases, leaving 18 bases between them. CDR1 and CDR2 (germline): SNHLY, FYNNEI. The length of the CDR3 is 14 residues. CDR3 in amino acids: CATIGGEVSGELFF. DNA for the CDR3: TGTGCCACCATTGGGGGAGAAGTATCCGGGGAGCTGTTTTTT.

The chain recombines TRBV20-1 with TRBJ1-1, with TRBD1 matching 7 bases. V trimming: 3 bases; J trimming: 10 bases; junction bases outside the gene matches: 5. There are 11 residues in the CDR3. Germline V gives CDR1 DFQATT, CDR2 SNEGSKA (reference sequence). The CDR3 loop is CSASETGRAFF. CDR3 DNA: TGCAGTGCTAGCGAGACAGGGAGAGCTTTCTTT.

This clone was picked up one time. The chain uses TRBV4-3 and TRBJ1-1; 8 bases match TRBD1. The CDR3 is 14 residues long. V lost 1 base, J lost 4 bases, and 2 bases stayed unmatched. CDR1 is LGHNA, CDR2 YSLEER, per germline. CDR3 sequence (DNA): TGCGCCAGCAGCCAAGGGACAGGGCTCACTGAAGCTTTCTTT. Its protein is CASSQGTGLTEAFF.

For the CDR3, the DNA is TGCAGTGCCTACCGTGAAAAACTGTTTTTT. Translating it yields CSAYREKLFF. This chain joins TRBV20-1 and TRBJ1-4; D is ambiguous. Germline V gene sequence: CDR1 DFQATT, CDR2 SNEGSKA (reference sequence). The CDR3 is 10 residues long. Trimming took off 6 bases at V and 7 bases at J, with 6 bases between the two ends.

CDR3 DNA: TGTGCCACCAGCGGGACGGCGGGAGGGCCCAATGAGCAGTTCTTC. The encoded protein is CATSGTAGGPNEQFF. J is TRBJ2-1 and V is TRBV15, with 9 positions matching TRBD2. The CDR3 runs 15 residues. Trimming cost V 5 bases and J 6 bases; bases outside gene matches: 8. CDR1 is LNHNV, CDR2 YYDKDF, per germline (reference sequence).

CDR3 coding DNA: TGTGCCAGCAGTCTGACCGGGACTAGCTACGAGCAGTACTTC. Translation: CASSLTGTSYEQYF. This chain connects TRBV28 to TRBJ2-7; 8 nucleotides match TRBD2. Germline assignment: CDR1 MDHEN and CDR2 SYDVKM. With V trimmed by 5 bases and J by 3 bases, 6 bases remained unmatched. The CDR3 is 14 amino acids.

The chain joins TRBV2 to TRBJ2-7, with D unresolved. V dropped 3 bases and J dropped 7 bases, with 13 bases sitting between them. Looked up from germline, CDR1 is SNHLY and CDR2 is FYNNEI. The CDR3 has 13 residues. Here the CDR3 reads CASSENYPREQYF. CDR3 DNA sequence: TGTGCCAGCAGTGAGAACTACCCTCGGGAGCAGTACTTC.

V is TRBV11-2 and J is TRBJ2-3, with 9 bases aligning to TRBD2. V shed 0 bases and J 2 bases; nucleotides not matched to a gene: 3. CDR1 and CDR2 (germline): SGHAT, FQNNGV. This CDR3 comprises 16 residues. The CDR3 sequence: CASSLDLAGSTDTQYF. In DNA form, the CDR3 reads TGTGCCAGCAGCTTAGATCTAGCGGGGTCCACAGATACGCAGTATTTT. Together with reference TRBV11-2 and TRBJ2-3, the CDR3 gives the full variable domain: EAGVAQSPRYKIIEKRQSVAFWCNPISGHATLYWYQQILGQGPKLLIQFQNNGVVDDSQLPKDRFSAERLKGVDSTLKIQPAKLEDSAVYLCASSLDLAGSTDTQYFGPGTRLTVL.